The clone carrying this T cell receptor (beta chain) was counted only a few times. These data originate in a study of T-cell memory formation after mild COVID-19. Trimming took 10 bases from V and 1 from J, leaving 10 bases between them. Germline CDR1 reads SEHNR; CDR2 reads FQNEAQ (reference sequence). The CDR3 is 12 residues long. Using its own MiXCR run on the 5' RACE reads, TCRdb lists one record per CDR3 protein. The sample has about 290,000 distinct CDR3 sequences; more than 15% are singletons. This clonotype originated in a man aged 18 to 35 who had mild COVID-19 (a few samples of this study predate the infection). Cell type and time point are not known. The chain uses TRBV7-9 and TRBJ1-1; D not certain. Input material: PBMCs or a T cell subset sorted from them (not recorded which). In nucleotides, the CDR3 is TGTGCCATCGAGCGGGGGAACACTGAAGCTTTCTTT. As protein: CAIERGNTEAFF.